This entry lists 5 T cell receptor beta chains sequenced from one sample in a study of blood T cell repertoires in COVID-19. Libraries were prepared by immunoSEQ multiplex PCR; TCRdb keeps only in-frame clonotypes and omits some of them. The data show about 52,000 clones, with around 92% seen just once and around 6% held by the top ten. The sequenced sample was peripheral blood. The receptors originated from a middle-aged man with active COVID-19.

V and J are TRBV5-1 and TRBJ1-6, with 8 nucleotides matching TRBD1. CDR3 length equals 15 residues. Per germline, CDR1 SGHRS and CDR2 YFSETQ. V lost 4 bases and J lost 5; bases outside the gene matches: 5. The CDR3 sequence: CASSAGTGNNSPLHF. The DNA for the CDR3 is TGCGCCAGCAGCGCCGGGACAGGCAATAATTCACCCCTCCACTTT.

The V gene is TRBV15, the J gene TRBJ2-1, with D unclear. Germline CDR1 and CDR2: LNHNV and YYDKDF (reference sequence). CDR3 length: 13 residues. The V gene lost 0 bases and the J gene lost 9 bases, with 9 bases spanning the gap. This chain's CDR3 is CATSRDLGSEQFF. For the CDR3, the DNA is TGTGCCACCAGCAGAGATCTAGGTAGTGAGCAGTTCTTC.

The CDR3 DNA follows: TGTGCCAGCAGCCAAGATGGGGGGGATACGCAGTATTTT. Translation gives CASSQDGGDTQYF. V gene TRBV4-2 combines with J gene TRBJ2-3; TRBD2 might be the D (6 bases). V was pared by 0 bases and J by 6 bases, with 7 bases between. Germline CDR1 and CDR2: LGHNA and YNFKEQ. This CDR3 spans 13 amino acids.

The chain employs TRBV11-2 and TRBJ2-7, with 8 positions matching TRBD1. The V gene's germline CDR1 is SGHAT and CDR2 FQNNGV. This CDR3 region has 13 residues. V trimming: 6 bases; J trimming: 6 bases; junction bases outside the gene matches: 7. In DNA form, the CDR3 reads TGTGCCAGCAGTCTGACAGGGGTGGGCGAGCAGTACTTC. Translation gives CASSLTGVGEQYF.

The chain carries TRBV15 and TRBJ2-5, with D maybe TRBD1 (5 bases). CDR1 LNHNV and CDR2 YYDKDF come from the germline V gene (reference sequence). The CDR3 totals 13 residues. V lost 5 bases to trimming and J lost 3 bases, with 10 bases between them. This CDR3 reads CATSATAEETQYF. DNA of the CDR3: TGTGCCACCAGCGCGACAGCCGAAGAGACCCAGTACTTC.